The source of this T cell receptor beta chain is a study of cytomegalovirus exposure and HLA in healthy donors. Germline loops: CDR1 MNHNS, CDR2 SASEGT. The CDR3 sequence is 14 residues long. V shed 5 bases and J 4 bases; nucleotides not matched to a gene: 7. Study results and limitations: The majority of TCR sequences were rare, yet some public TCRs appeared in many donors.

About this clone: The antigen is not known.

Some clones are missing from TCRdb's copy, which holds only in-frame ones; the method was immunoSEQ multiplex PCR. The sample has 150,000 to 200,000 clones, more than 65% seen once; the top ten hold 2.5% to 3.5%. The chain is built from TRBV6-1 and TRBJ2-5; 7 positions match TRBD2. The receptor was derived from a woman aged 18-29 years in good health and CMV-seropositive. Sequencing was performed on PBMCs. CDR3 protein: CASSHGLVRETQYF. DNA for the CDR3: TGTGCCAGCAGTCACGGACTAGTGAGAGAGACCCAGTACTTC.